The 10 T cell receptor beta chains given below trace back to one sample, sequenced in a study of T cell responses to AZD1222 COVID-19 vaccine. The assay was immunoSEQ multiplex PCR, and TCRdb's table has in-frame clones only and misses some. The profile shows over 130,000 clones, 92% of them singletons. Sequencing used peripheral blood, obtained 28 days after the second AZD1222 dose. These TCRs come from an adult who received the AZD1222 COVID-19 vaccine.

J is TRBJ2-1 and V is TRBV6-5, with 12 bases lining up with TRBD2. The V segment lost 3 bases and the J segment 8 bases; nucleotides outside the gene matches: 5. Germline CDR1 MNHEY, CDR2 SVGAGI. The CDR3 contains 15 residues. CDR3 in DNA: TGTGCCAGCAGTTATAATCTAGCGGGAGGGTATGAGCAGTTCTTC. Its protein product is CASSYNLAGGYEQFF.

The chain combines TRBV12-3 or TRBV12-4 with TRBJ1-5; 7 nucleotides match TRBD1. J gave up 4 bases and V 6 bases, and 3 bases lay outside the gene matches. The length of the CDR3 is 13 residues. The CDR3: CASRTGENQPQHF. CDR3 sequence (DNA): TGTGCCAGCAGAACAGGGGAAAATCAGCCCCAGCATTTT.

The chain recombines TRBV11-3 with TRBJ2-7; D call uncertain. Trimming took 5 bases from V and 3 from J, leaving 17 bases between them. This CDR3 is built from 15 residues. Per germline, CDR1 SGHNT and CDR2 YENEEA. The CDR3 loop is CASSPNGDTHYEQYF. CDR3 coding DNA: TGTGCCAGCAGCCCAAACGGAGACACCCACTACGAGCAGTACTTC.

The chain has TRBV5-6 and TRBJ1-2; D gene unclear. Trimming stripped 1 base from V and 3 bases from J, with 4 bases between. The CDR3 extends over 12 amino acids. Per the germline V gene, CDR1 is SGHDT and CDR2 is YYEEEE. The CDR3 loop reads CASSLSHYGYTF. For the CDR3, the DNA is TGTGCCAGCAGCTTGAGCCACTATGGCTACACCTTC. The full variable domain, completed using reference TRBV5-6 and TRBJ1-2, is DAGVTQSPTHLIKTRGQQVTLRCSPKSGHDTVSWYQQALGQGPQFIFQYYEEEERQRGNFPDRFSGHQFPNYSSELNVNALLLGDSALYLCASSLSHYGYTFGSGTRLTVV.

The chain carries TRBV6-4 and TRBJ1-2; tentatively, D is TRBD1 (6 bases). CDR3 size: 13 residues. Germline assignment: CDR1 MRHNA and CDR2 SNTAGT. The V end lost 10 bases, the J end lost 0 bases, and 12 bases lay between the germline ends. The CDR3: CATSEGANYGYTF. DNA for the CDR3: TGTGCCACTTCTGAGGGGGCTAACTATGGCTACACCTTC.

The J gene is TRBJ2-3, the V gene TRBV4-1; 8 bases fit TRBD2. The CDR3 contains 16 residues. V dropped 1 base and J dropped 0; count of bases not matched to a gene: 3. Germline-derived CDR1 and CDR2 are MGHRA and YSYEKL. The CDR3 sequence: CASSQATSVSTDTQYF. The CDR3, as DNA: TGCGCCAGCAGCCAAGCGACTAGCGTTAGCACAGATACGCAGTATTTT.

J is TRBJ1-2 and V is TRBV6-5, with 8 bases fitting TRBD1. CDR1 and CDR2 (germline): MNHEY, SVGAGI. J was trimmed by 8 bases and V by 6 bases; bases with no gene match: 8. The CDR3 is made up of 13 amino acids. The CDR3 loop is CASRVTGAAGYTF. The CDR3 nucleotides read TGTGCCAGCAGGGTGACAGGGGCGGCGGGCTACACCTTC.

This chain connects TRBV15 to TRBJ1-5; a possible D gene is TRBD1 (5 bases). In germline, CDR1 is LNHNV, CDR2 YYDKDF (reference sequence). The CDR3 contains 14 residues. Trimming stripped 1 base from V and 4 bases from J, with 8 bases between. CDR3 coding DNA: TGTGCCACCAGCAGAGGACAGACTAATCAGCCCCAGCATTTT. Its protein is CATSRGQTNQPQHF.

This clone was counted a few times. This rearrangement joins TRBV7-9 to TRBJ2-1, with no clear D. The CDR3 runs to 14 residues. Germline V gives CDR1 SEHNR, CDR2 FQNEAQ (reference sequence). V lost 5 bases and J lost 6, with 14 bases in between. CDR3 nucleotide sequence: TGTGCCAGCAGCCCGTTCCCGGGCCTCAATGAGCAGTTCTTC. Translation gives CASSPFPGLNEQFF. The complete variable domain, with remaining parts taken from reference TRBV7-9 and TRBJ2-1, reads DTGVSQNPRHKITKRGQNVTFRCDPISEHNRLYWYRQTLGQGPEFLTYFQNEAQLEKSRLLSDRFSAERPKGSFSTLEIQRTEQGDSAMYLCASSPFPGLNEQFFGPGTRLTVL.

The chain carries TRBV7-8 and TRBJ2-7, with D possibly TRBD2 on 6 matching bases. Germline values: CDR1 SGHVS, CDR2 FQNEAQ. There are 13 residues in the CDR3. V was trimmed by 5 bases and J by 2 bases, leaving 10 bases between them. DNA for the CDR3: TGTGCCAGCAGCCGCGCGGGAACCTACGAGCAGTACTTC. Translating it yields CASSRAGTYEQYF.